One sample yielded the 7 T cell receptor beta chains listed below, sequenced in a study of CD8+ T cells in alopecia areata. Documented treatment: oral pan-JAK inhibitor, 5-10 mg twice daily. After isolation, RNA underwent reverse transcription to generate cDNA as the sequencing template. Measured with immunoSEQ multiplex PCR; TCRdb has only the in-frame clones, and not every one. The sample contains under 150,000 clones, 61% of which appear only once. The specimen comprised CD4+ T cells sorted from blood, sampled at week 4, from a patient treated with tofacitinib. The receptors come from a human donor with alopecia areata.

Only one count was recorded for this clone. V gene TRBV6-6 combines with J gene TRBJ1-5, with D hard to call. In germline, CDR1 is MNHNY, CDR2 SVGAGI (reference sequence). V was clipped by 6 bases and J by 2 bases, with 5 bases between them. The CDR3 is 12 residues long. The CDR3 DNA reads TGTGCCAGCAGGTCCGGCAATCAGCCCCAGCATTTT. Amino acid sequence: CASRSGNQPQHF.

The chain combines TRBV7-7 with TRBJ2-3, with D unresolved. Trimming left V 5 bases short and J 4 bases short, with 7 bases between. The CDR3 contains 12 residues. CDR1 and CDR2 (germline): SSHAT, FNYEAQ (reference sequence). CDR3 DNA sequence: TGTGCCAGCAGCCCCGGATCAGATACGCAGTATTTT. Encoded protein: CASSPGSDTQYF.

The genes are TRBV10-3 and TRBJ2-5; possibly TRBD1 for D (6 bases). CDR1 and CDR2 (germline): ENHRY, SYGVKD. V was cut by 4 bases and J by 3 bases, with 12 bases left in between. The CDR3 has 14 amino acids. The DNA for the CDR3 is TGTGCCATCAGTGCCCTGGCAGGGGAAGAGACCCAGTACTTC. Its protein is CAISALAGEETQYF.

CDR3 protein: CATSRGDRGYGYTF. CDR3 DNA: TGTGCCACCAGCAGAGGTGACAGGGGTTATGGCTACACCTTC. The genes are TRBV15 and TRBJ1-2, with TRBD1 identical over 8 bases. V dropped 1 base and J dropped 5; count of bases not matched to a gene: 3. Per germline, CDR1 LNHNV and CDR2 YYDKDF (reference sequence). This CDR3 is built from 14 residues.

The chain couples TRBV5-1 to TRBJ2-1, with 8 nucleotides matching TRBD2. In germline, CDR1 is SGHRS, CDR2 YFSETQ. The CDR3 totals 15 residues. Trimming cost V 4 bases and J 9 bases; bases outside gene matches: 12. The CDR3 DNA sequence: TGCGCCAGCAGCCCCGAACCGGGACTAGTTATTGAGCAGTTCTTC. As protein: CASSPEPGLVIEQFF. Full variable domain (remainder filled in from reference TRBV5-1 and TRBJ2-1): KAGVTQTPRYLIKTRGQQVTLSCSPISGHRSVSWYQQTPGQGLQFLFEYFSETQRNKGNFPGRFSGRQFSNSRSEMNVSTLELGDSALYLCASSPEPGLVIEQFFGPGTRLTVL.

This rearrangement joins TRBV7-2 to TRBJ2-7; unclear D gene. The ends were cut back, 5 bases at V and 3 bases at J, with 17 bases in the middle. Looked up from germline, CDR1 is SGHTA and CDR2 is FQGNSA. The CDR3 runs to 15 residues. The CDR3 DNA reads as TGTGCCAGCAGCGCCTCAGGTGGCCCCGGCTACGAGCAGTACTTC. Protein: CASSASGGPGYEQYF. Full variable domain (missing parts from reference TRBV7-2 and TRBJ2-7): GAGVSQSPSNKVTEKGKDVELRCDPISGHTALYWYRQSLGQGLEFLIYFQGNSAPDKSGLPSDRFSAERTGGSVSTLTIQRTQQEDSAVYLCASSASGGPGYEQYFGPGTRLTVT.

The chain combines TRBV4-2 with TRBJ2-3; 10 bases line up with TRBD2. The germline V gene has CDR1 LGHNA and CDR2 YNFKEQ. CDR3 length: 14 residues. Trimming took 9 bases from V and 3 from J; bases not matched to a gene: 6. The CDR3 sequence: CASSSGRATDTQYF. CDR3 coding DNA: TGTGCCAGTTCAAGCGGGAGGGCGACAGATACGCAGTATTTT.